This T cell receptor (beta chain) was sequenced during a study of type 1 and type 2 diabetes patients (dated by TCRdb to 2015 to 2016). Study-wide context: Recruited in China, the cohort was made up of nine type 1 diabetes patients, a few type 2 diabetes patients and about six nondiabetic controls. The study profiled TCRbeta repertoires by high-throughput sequencing to compare type 1 diabetes, type 2 diabetes and nondiabetic individuals. TCRbeta libraries were sequenced paired-end on Illumina HiSeq 2000 or MiSeq instruments. Across the study, CD4+ and CD8+ T cells were positively selected from PBMCs using CD4 or CD8 MicroBeads on MACS columns. Type 2 diabetes patients were used as a disease comparison group for the type 1 diabetes patients. Comparing roughly 22-cycle and roughly 25-cycle amplification showed similar V gene usage, suggesting similar primer efficiencies and random PCR bias. Altogether, around 19,000,000 paired-end reads were produced across the whole study.

Every diabetic patient fulfilled standard classification criteria for type 1 or type 2 diabetes, and glucose and C-peptide were measured using WHO-recommended methods. Donors with other autoimmune diseases or infections within the previous four weeks were excluded. Approximately 10 milliliters of peripheral blood were collected from each participant. LymphoPrep density separation was used to isolate PBMCs. For this clonotype: It lacks a known antigen. The record has no base qualities; no much larger clone is one base away.

TCRdb lists the instrument as Illumina MiSeq. TCRbeta CDR3 amplification used genomic DNA from the sorted T cell subsets as template. The TCRbeta CDR3 region was amplified by multiplex PCR with 30 forward and 13 reverse primers. AMPure XP beads were used to purify the PCR products, after which a second roughly 25-cycle PCR added indices and adaptors. Before sequencing, the QIAquick Gel Extraction Kit was used to gel-purify the libraries. Processing in the source paper ran as follows. Paired-end reads were merged using FLASH and were aligned with IgBLAST to IMGT V, D and J germline references. After reads whose alignment identity to germline references fell below 70% were discarded, about 10 million reads remained study-wide. CDR3 boundaries, reading frame and productivity were assigned following IMGT definitions. Highly-expanded clones were defined as clones at or above 1% of reads, and diversity was measured by normalized Shannon entropy. Unpaired two-tailed t-tests were used to test group differences in Shannon entropy. The public reads were quality trimmed at Q25 with fastp and then assembled into clones with MiXCR by TCRdb, keeping productive beta chains. Every entry covers one CDR3 protein and lists the most common genes and DNA from its rows. TCRdb, not the authors, supplied the V and J calls. The sample data list more than 250,000 distinct CDR3 sequences, and around 47% of these were observed just once. The top ten clonotypes cover 12% to 15% of the sample.

The germline V gene supplies CDR1 SGHTA and CDR2 FQGTGA. The CDR3 spans 14 residues, from the cysteine through the phenylalanine. The read is trimmed to its CDR3 DNA, 42 bases read in frame from base 1. V and J are truncated by 5 bases and 6 bases respectively, leaving an intervening sequence of 16 bases. Summary of the overall study and its limitations: In both CD4+ and CD8+ T cells, type 2 diabetes repertoires were highly diverse and significantly more diverse than type 1 diabetes repertoires. Age and gender were not matched between study groups, possibly biasing interpretation. Since just a limited number of T2D and control samples were sequenced, some T1D-only HECs might also appear in more T2D or control samples. Only a few highly-expanded CD4+ clones (median one) were found in type 2 diabetes patients, and these clones made up a median about 3.7% of reads. Type 2 diabetes and control samples had highly correlated V and J gene usage patterns, with the correlation between samples averaging around 0.97.

This receptor chain uses TRBV7-3 and TRBJ1-2; TRBD1 might be the D gene, on 6 matching bases. The source of this sequence is a man aged 18-30 years with type 2 diabetes. The sample comprised peripheral blood mononuclear cells (PBMCs). CDR3 protein: CASSPRGRGHGYTF. The DNA reads as follows: TGTGCCAGCAGCCCCCGGGGCAGGGGCCATGGCTACACCTTC.